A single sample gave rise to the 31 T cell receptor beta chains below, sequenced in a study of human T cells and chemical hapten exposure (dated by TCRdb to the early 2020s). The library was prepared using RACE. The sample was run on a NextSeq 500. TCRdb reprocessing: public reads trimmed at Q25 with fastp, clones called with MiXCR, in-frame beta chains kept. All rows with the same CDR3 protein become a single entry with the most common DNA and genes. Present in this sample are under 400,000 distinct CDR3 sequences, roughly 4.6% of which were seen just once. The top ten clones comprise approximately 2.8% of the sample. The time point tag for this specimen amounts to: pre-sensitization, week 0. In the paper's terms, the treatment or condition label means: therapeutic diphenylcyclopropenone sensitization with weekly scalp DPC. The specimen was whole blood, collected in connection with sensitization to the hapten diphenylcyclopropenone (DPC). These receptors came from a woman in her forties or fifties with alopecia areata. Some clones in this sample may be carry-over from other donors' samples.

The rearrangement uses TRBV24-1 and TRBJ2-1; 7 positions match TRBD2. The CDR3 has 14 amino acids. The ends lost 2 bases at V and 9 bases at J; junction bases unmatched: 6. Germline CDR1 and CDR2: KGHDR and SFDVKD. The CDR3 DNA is TGTGCCACCAGTGATTCTACTAGCGCCAGTGAGCAGTTCTTC. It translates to CATSDSTSASEQFF.

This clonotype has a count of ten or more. DNA for the CDR3: TGTGCCAGCAGCAAAGACTGGGATATGGCTGAAGCTTTCTTT. Its protein is CASSKDWDMAEAFF. The V gene is TRBV7-6, the J gene TRBJ1-1; D uncertain. The CDR3 spans 14 residues. Germline V CDR1 and CDR2: SGHVS, FNYEAQ. Trimming cost V 5 bases and J 6 bases, with 16 bases left between them.

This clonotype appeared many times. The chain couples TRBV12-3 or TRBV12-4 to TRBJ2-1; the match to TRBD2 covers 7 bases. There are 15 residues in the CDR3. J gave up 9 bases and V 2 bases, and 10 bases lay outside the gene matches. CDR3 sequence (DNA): TGTGCCAGCAGTTTATCCGGGAGGCCGCGCACTGAGCAGTTCTTC. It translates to CASSLSGRPRTEQFF.

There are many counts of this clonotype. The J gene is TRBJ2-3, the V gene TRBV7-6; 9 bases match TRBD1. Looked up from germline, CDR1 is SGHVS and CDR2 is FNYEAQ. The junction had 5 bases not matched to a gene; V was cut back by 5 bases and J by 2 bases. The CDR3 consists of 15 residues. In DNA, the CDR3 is TGTGCCAGCAGCCCCCCACAGGGGGCCACAGATACGCAGTATTTT. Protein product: CASSPPQGATDTQYF.

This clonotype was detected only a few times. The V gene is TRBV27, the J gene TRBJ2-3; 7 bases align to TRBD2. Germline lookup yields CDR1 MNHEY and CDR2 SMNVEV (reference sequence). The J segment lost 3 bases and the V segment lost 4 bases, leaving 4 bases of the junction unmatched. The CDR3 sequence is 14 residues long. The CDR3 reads CASSWGGSTDTQYF. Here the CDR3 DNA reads TGTGCCAGCAGTTGGGGGGGGAGTACAGATACGCAGTATTTT.

CDR3 DNA: TGTGCCAGCAGTTTCCTTCCCATGCCAACCTTGGAGAACTATGGCTACACCTTC. It yields the protein CASSFLPMPTLENYGYTF. V gene TRBV27 combines with J gene TRBJ1-2; D is uncertain. Germline CDR1 reads MNHEY; CDR2 reads SMNVEV (reference sequence). The CDR3 totals 18 residues. Trimming removed 3 bases at V and 2 bases at J, with 22 bases between.

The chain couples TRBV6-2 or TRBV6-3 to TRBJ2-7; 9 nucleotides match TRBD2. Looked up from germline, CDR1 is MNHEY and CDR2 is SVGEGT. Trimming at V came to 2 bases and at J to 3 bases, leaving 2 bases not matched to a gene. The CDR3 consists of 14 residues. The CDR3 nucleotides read TGTGCCAGCAGTTACGCGGGAGGGGGCTACGAGCAGTACTTC. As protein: CASSYAGGGYEQYF.

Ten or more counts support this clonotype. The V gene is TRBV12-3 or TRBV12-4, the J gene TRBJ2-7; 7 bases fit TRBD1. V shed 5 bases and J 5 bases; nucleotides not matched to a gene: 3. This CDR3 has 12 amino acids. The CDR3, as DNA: TGTGCCAGCAGTAACAGGGGCAACGAGCAGTACTTC. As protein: CASSNRGNEQYF.

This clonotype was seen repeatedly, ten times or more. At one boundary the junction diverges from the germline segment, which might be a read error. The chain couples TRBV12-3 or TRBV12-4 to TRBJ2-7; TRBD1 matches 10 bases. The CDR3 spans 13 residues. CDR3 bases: TGTGCCAGCAGCTTAGGACAGGGGGACGAGCAGTACTTC. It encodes CASSLGQGDEQYF.

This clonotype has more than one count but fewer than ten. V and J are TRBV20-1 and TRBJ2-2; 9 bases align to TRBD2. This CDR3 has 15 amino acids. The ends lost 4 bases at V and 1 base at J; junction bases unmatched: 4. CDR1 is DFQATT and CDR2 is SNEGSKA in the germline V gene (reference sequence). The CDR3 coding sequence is TGCAGTGCTACGGCTAGCGGGGAGAACACCGGGGAGCTGTTTTTT. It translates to CSATASGENTGELFF.

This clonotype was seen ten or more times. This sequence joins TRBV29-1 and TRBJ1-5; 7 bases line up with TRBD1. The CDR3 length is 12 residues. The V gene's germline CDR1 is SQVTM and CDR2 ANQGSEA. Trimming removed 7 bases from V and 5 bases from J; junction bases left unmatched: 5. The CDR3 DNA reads TGCAGCGCCCGACAGGGAGATCAGCCCCAGCATTTT. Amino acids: CSARQGDQPQHF.

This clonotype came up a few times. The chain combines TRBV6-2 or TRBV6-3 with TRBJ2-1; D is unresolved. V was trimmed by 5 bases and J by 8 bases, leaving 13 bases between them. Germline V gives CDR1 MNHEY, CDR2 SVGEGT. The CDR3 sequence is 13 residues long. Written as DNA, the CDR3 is TGTGCCAGCAGTCCCGGATCTTCGGATGAGCAGTTCTTC. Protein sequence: CASSPGSSDEQFF.

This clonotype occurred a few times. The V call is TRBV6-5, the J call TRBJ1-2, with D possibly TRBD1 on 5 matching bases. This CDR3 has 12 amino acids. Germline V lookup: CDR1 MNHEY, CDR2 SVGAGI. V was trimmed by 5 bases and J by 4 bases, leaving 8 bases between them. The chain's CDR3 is CASSAGTYGYTF. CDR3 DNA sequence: TGTGCCAGCAGTGCAGGGACCTATGGCTACACCTTC.

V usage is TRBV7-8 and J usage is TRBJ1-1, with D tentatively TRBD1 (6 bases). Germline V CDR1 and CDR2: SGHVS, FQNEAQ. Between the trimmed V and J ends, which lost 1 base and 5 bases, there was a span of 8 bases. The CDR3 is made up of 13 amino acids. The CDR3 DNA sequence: TGTGCCAGCAGCTTAGACAGGGAGACTGAAGCTTTCTTT. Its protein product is CASSLDRETEAFF.

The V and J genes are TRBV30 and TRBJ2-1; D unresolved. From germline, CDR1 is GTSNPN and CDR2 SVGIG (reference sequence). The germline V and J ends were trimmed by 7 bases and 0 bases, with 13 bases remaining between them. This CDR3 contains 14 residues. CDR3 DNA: TGTGCCTCCAACCGCCCGAGCTCCTACAATGAGCAGTTCTTC. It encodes CASNRPSSYNEQFF.

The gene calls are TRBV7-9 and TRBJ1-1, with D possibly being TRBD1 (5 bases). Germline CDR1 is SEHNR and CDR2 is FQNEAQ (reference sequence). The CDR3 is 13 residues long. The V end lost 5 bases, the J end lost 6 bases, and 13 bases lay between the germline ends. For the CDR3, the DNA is TGTGCCAGCAGCCGGGACGGCTCCTCTGAAGCTTTCTTT. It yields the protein CASSRDGSSEAFF.

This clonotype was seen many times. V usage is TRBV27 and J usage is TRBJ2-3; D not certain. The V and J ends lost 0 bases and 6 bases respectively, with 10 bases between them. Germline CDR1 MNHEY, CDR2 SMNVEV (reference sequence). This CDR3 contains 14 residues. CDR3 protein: CASSLSGPGDTQYF. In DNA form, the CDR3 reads TGTGCCAGCAGTTTATCGGGCCCCGGCGATACGCAGTATTTT.

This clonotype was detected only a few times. CDR3 coding DNA: TGTGCCAGCAGCTTGTCCGGACGGGGGACCTACGAGCAGTACTTC. Translating it yields CASSLSGRGTYEQYF. The genes are TRBV7-8 and TRBJ2-7, with a possible D match to TRBD2 (6 bases). V dropped 3 bases and J dropped 2 bases, with 14 bases sitting between them. The CDR3 is made up of 15 amino acids. Germline V gene sequence: CDR1 SGHVS, CDR2 FQNEAQ. Full variable domain (missing parts from reference TRBV7-8 and TRBJ2-7): GAGVSQSPRYKVAKRGQDVALRCDPISGHVSLFWYQQALGQGPEFLTYFQNEAQLDKSGLPSDRFFAERPEGSVSTLKIQRTQQEDSAVYLCASSLSGRGTYEQYFGPGTRLTVT.

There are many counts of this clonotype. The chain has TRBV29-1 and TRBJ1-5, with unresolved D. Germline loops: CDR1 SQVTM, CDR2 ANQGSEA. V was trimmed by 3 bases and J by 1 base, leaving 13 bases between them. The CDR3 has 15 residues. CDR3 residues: CSVDLGGGSNQPQHF. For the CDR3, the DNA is TGCAGCGTTGATTTAGGCGGTGGCAGCAATCAGCCCCAGCATTTT. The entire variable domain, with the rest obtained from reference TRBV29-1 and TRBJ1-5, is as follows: SAVISQKPSRDICQRGTSLTIQCQVDSQVTMMFWYRQQPGQSLTLIATANQGSEATYESGFVIDKFPISRPNLTFSTLTVSNMSPEDSSIYLCSVDLGGGSNQPQHFGDGTRLSIL.

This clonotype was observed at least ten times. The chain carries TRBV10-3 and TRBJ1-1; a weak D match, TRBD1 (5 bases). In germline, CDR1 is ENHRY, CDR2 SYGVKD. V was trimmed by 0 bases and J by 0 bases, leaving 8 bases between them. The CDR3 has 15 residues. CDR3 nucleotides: TGTGCCATCAGTGAGTCTAGCAGGGTGAACACTGAAGCTTTCTTT. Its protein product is CAISESSRVNTEAFF.

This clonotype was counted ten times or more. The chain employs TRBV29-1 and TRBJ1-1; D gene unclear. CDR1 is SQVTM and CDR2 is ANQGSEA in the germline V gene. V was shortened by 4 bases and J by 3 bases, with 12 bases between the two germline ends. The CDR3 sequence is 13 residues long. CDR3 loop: CSVVTPDYTEAFF. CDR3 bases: TGCAGCGTTGTAACCCCAGACTACACTGAAGCTTTCTTT.

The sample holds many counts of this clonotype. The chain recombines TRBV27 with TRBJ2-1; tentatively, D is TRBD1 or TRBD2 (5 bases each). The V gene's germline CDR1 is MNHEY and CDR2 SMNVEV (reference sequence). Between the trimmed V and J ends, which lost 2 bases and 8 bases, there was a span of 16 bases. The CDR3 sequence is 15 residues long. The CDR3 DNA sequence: TGTGCCAGCAGTTTACGGGGCGCCCAGGTCTATGAGCAGTTCTTC. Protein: CASSLRGAQVYEQFF.

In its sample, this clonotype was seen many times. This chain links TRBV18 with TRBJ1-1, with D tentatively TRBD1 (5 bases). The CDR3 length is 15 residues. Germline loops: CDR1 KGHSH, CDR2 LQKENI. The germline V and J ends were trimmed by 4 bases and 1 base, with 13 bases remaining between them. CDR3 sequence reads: CASSLGTLGNTEAFF. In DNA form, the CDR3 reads TGTGCCAGCTCACTTGGGACGCTAGGGAACACTGAAGCTTTCTTT.

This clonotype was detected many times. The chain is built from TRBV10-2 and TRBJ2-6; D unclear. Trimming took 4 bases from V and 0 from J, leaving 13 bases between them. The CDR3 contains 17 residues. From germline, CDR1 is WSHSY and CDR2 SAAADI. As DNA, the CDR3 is TGCGCCAGCAGTGCCGCACACCTGAGCTCTGGGGCCAACGTCCTGACTTTC. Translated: CASSAAHLSSGANVLTF.

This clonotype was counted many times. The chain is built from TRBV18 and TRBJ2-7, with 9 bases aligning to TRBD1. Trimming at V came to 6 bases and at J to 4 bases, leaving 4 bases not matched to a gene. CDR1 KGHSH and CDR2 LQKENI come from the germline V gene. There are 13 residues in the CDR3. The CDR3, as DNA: TGTGCCAGCTCCGGAGGGACAGGGTACGAGCAGTACTTC. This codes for CASSGGTGYEQYF.

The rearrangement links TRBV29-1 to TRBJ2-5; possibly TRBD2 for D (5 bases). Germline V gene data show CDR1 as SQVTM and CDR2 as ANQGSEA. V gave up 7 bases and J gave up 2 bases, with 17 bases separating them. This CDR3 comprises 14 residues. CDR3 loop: CSARSGQRQETQYF. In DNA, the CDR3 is TGCAGCGCCCGATCGGGCCAGCGGCAAGAGACCCAGTACTTC.

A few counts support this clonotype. The CDR3 sequence is CASSHSGRYTDTQYF. The CDR3 bases are TGTGCCAGCAGCCATAGCGGGAGGTACACAGATACGCAGTATTTT. This chain links TRBV14 with TRBJ2-3; 10 bases are shared with TRBD2. Losses at the gene ends were 3 bases for V and 2 bases for J; bases not matched to a gene: 2. CDR1 is SGHDN and CDR2 is FVKESK in the germline V gene. CDR3 size: 15 residues. The full variable domain, in which reference TRBV14 and TRBJ2-3 provide the parts outside the CDR3, is EAGVTQFPSHSVIEKGQTVTLRCDPISGHDNLYWYRRVMGKEIKFLLHFVKESKQDESGMPNNRFLAERTGGTYSTLKVQPAELEDSGVYFCASSHSGRYTDTQYFGPGTRLTVL.

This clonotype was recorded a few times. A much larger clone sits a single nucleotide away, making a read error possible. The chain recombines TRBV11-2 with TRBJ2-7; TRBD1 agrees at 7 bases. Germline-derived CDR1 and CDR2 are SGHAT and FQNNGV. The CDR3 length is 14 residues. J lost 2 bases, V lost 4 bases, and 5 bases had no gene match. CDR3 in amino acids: CASSSRDSTYEQYF. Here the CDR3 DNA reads TGTGCCAGCAGCTCCCGGGACAGCACCTACGAGCAGTACTTC.

CDR3: CASSQDRNTLGAGRTDTQYF. DNA of the CDR3: TGCGCCAGCAGCCAAGATCGAAACACACTGGGGGCGGGGCGCACAGATACGCAGTATTTT. This rearrangement joins TRBV4-3 to TRBJ2-3; tentatively, D is TRBD1 or TRBD2 (6 bases each). The CDR3 totals 20 residues. Germline V lookup: CDR1 LGHNA, CDR2 YSLEER. The ends were cut back, 0 bases at V and 1 base at J, with 23 bases in the middle.

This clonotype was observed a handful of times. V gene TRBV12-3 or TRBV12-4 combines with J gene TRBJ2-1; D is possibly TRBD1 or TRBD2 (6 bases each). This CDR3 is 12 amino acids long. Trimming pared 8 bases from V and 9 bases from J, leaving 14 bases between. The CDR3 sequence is CASSEQGGEQFF. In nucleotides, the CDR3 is TGTGCCAGCTCTGAACAGGGAGGTGAGCAGTTCTTC.

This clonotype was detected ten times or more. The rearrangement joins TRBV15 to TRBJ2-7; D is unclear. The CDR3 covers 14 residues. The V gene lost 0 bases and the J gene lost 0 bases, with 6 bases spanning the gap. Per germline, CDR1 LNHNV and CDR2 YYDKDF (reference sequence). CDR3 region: CATSREASSYEQYF. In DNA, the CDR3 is TGTGCCACCAGCAGAGAGGCCAGCTCCTACGAGCAGTACTTC. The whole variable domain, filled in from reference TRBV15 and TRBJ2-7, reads DAMVIQNPRYQVTQFGKPVTLSCSQTLNHNVMYWYQQKSSQAPKLLFHYYDKDFNNEADTPDNFQSRRPNTSFCFLDIRSPGLGDTAMYLCATSREASSYEQYFGPGTRLTVT.